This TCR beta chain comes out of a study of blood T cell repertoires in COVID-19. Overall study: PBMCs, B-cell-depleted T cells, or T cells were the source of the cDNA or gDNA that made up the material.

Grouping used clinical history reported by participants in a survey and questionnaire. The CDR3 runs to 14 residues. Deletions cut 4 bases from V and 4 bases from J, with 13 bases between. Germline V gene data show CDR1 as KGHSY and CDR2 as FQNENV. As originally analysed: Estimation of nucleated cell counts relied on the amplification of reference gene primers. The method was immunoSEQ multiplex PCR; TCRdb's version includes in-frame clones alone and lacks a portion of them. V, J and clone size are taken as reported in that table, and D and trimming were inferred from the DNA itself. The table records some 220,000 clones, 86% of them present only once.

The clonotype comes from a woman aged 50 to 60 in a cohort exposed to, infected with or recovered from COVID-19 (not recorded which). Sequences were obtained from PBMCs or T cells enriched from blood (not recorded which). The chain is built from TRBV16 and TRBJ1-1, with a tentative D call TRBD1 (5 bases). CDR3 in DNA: TGTGCCAGCAGCCTCGACAGTTTCAGCACTGAAGCTTTCTTT. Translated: CASSLDSFSTEAFF.